The TCR beta chain under discussion was sequenced for a study of CD8+CD57+ T cells in acquired aplastic anemia (dated by TCRdb to 2016 to 2019). For the study in its entirety: Extracted DNA from sorted CD4+ and CD8+ cells averaged approximately 3 ug, ranging from about 0.17 to 27.4 ug. CD8+CD57+ expansion was defined as frequency above the mean frequency observed in healthy subjects. The paper's findings and limits, for the study overall: CD8+ Simpson's diversity did not differ significantly between patients and healthy controls (P=0.060). Although under 35 CD8+ CDR3 sequences were shared by patients and controls, these sequences appeared highly expressed in patients and within the immunodominant clones of patients.

Profiling of TCR beta VDJ combinations and CDR3 sequences used genomic DNA as the template. TCR repertoire sequencing was run on an Illumina HiSeq 2000. The source study handled its data this way. Repertoires were assessed using TRBV/TRBJ rearrangement plots, CDR3 size and DJ length profiles, and Simpson's diversity index. The most abundant DNA sequence in the deep sequencing data was defined as the immunodominant clone. CDR3 amino acid sequences were screened for sharing across subjects and were compared with published repertoires and the VDJdb database. TCRdb reprocessed the public reads (quality trimming at Q25 with fastp, clone calling with MiXCR) and kept in-frame beta chains. Each CDR3 protein appears once, grouped with its most common genes and DNA. What appears here as the V and J calls and clone size reflects TCRdb's work, not the paper's. The table for this sample lists over 150,000 distinct CDR3 sequences; more than 60% of them were counted only once. The ten largest clones add up to approximately 40% of the sample.

Taken from the germline V gene, the CDR1 and CDR2 loops are SGHTA and FQGTGA. Including the terminal cysteine and phenylalanine, the CDR3 comprises 15 residues. The sequence is cut down to CDR3 DNA, 45 bases in frame from base 1. After removal of 2 bases from V and 2 bases from J, the junction retains 6 bases not matched to a gene. The patients picked for sequencing were ones in whom flow cytometry had shown an expansion of CD8+CD57+ cells. Every patient had a diagnosis of severe acquired aplastic anemia based on International Study of Aplastic Anemia and Agranulocytosis and Camitta criteria. Patients had received no therapy at the time of blood sampling. In this study, sorted CD4+ and CD8+ T cells from the blood of healthy subjects and of severe aplastic anemia patients had their TCR repertoires deep-sequenced. Patients were enrolled in the USA under clinicaltrials.gov protocols 00001620, 01623167, 00001397, 00071045, 00081523 and 00961064. Ficoll-Paque density gradient centrifugation was used to isolate peripheral blood mononuclear cells. Before DNA extraction, CD4+ and CD8+ T cells were sorted by FACS or by magnetic beads.

The sample holds a few counts of this clonotype. Its recognized antigen is unknown. Qualities for individual bases were not recorded, and no much larger clone is one base off. The sequenced sample consisted of sorted CD4+, CD8+, or CD8+CD57+ T cells (not recorded which) from PBMCs. The clonotype was recovered from a human donor with aplastic anemia. The V gene is TRBV7-3 and the J gene is TRBJ2-7; the central 7 bases match TRBD2. For the CDR3, the sequence is CASSLWGGGPYEQYF. The DNA reads TGTGCCAGCAGCTTATGGGGCGGGGGACCCTACGAGCAGTACTTC.